This TCR beta chain originates from a study of blood T cell repertoires in COVID-19. Using immunoSEQ multiplex PCR, the repertoire was profiled, and TCRdb retains in-frame clones only, with some absent. The table lists tens of thousands of clones, roughly 86% of them singletons. V lost 0 bases and J lost 6; bases outside the gene matches: 9. This CDR3 spans 17 amino acids. Germline CDR1 and CDR2: SGHTA and FQGTGA. This TCR derives from a woman of 80 years or more with acute or convalescent COVID-19. The sample was peripheral blood. The chain couples TRBV7-3 to TRBJ2-2; 8 bases fit TRBD2. In DNA, the CDR3 is TGTGCCAGCAGCTTAACGTCCAGCGGGAGCCGCGCCGGGGAGCTGTTTTTT. Amino acids: CASSLTSSGSRAGELFF.